This TCR beta chain was obtained from a study of OX40 agonist ivuxolimab in advanced cancers. Study at large: Patients were dosed intravenously with ivuxolimab at 0.01 to 10 mg/kg every 2 weeks. Patients enrolled in dose escalation were diagnosed with hepatocellular carcinoma, melanoma, renal cell or head and neck cancer.

As concerns this clone: The antigen is unknown.

Using immunoSEQ multiplex PCR, the repertoire was profiled, and TCRdb retains in-frame clones only, with some absent. The sample carries under 80,000 clones, around 91% recorded once. Study observations and caveats: The antigen specificity of the peripheral T cells (those that were expanded) was not determined.

Trimming removed 3 bases at V and 5 bases at J, with 17 bases between. CDR1 and CDR2 from the germline V gene are SEHNR and FQNEAQ (reference sequence). This CDR3 has 15 residues. The V and J genes are TRBV7-9 and TRBJ2-7; possible D gene TRBD1, 6 bases. Sample: CD4+ or CD8+ T cells sorted from blood, taken in a trial of the OX40 agonist ivuxolimab. The receptor was isolated from an adult with an advanced solid tumor such as melanoma, head and neck, liver or kidney cancer. CDR3: CASSLTRTADDEQYF. In nucleotides, the CDR3 is TGTGCCAGCAGCTTGACCCGGACAGCTGATGACGAGCAGTACTTC.